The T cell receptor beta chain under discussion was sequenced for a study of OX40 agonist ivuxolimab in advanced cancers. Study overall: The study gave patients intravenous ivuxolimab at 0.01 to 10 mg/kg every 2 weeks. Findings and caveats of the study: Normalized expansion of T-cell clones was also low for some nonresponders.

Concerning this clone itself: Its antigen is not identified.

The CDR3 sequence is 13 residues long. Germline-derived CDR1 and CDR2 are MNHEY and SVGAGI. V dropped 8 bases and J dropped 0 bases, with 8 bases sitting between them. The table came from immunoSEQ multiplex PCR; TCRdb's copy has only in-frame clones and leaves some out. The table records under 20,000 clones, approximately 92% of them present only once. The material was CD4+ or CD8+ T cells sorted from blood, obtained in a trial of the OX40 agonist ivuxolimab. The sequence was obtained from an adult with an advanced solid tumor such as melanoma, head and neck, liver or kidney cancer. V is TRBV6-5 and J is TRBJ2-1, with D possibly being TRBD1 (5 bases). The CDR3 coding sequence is TGTGCCAGCGGGGCTCCCTCCTACAATGAGCAGTTCTTC. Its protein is CASGAPSYNEQFF.